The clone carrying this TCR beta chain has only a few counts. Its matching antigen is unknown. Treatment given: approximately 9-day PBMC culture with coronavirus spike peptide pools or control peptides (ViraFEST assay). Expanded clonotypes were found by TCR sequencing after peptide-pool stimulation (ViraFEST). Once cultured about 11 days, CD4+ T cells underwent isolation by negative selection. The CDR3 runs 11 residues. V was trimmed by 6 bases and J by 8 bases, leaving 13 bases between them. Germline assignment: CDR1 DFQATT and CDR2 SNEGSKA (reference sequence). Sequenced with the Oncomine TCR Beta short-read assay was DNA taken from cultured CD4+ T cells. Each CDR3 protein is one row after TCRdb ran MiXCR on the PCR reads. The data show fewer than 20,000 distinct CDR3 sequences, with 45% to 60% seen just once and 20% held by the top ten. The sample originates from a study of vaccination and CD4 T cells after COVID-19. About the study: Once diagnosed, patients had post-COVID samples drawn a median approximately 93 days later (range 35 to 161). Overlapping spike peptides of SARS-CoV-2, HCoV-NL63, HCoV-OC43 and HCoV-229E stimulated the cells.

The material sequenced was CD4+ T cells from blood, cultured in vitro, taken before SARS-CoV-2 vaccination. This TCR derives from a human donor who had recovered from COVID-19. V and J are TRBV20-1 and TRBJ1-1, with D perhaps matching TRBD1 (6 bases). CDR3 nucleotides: TGCAGTGCCCGAATAAGGGGGGAAGCTTTCTTT. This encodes CSARIRGEAFF.